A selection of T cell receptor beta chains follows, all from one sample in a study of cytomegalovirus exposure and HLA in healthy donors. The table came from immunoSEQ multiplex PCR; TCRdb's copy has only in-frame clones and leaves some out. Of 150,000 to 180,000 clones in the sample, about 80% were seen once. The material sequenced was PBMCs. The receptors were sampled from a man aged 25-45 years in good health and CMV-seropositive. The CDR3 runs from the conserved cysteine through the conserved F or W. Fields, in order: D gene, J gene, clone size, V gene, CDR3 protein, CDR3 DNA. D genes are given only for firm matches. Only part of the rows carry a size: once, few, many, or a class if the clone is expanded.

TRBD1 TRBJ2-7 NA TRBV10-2 CASSESGTGYEQYF TGCGCCAGCAGTGAGTCGGGGACAGGGTACGAGCAGTACTTC
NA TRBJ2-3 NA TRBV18 CASSSNRVTDTQYF TGTGCCAGCTCATCCAACAGGGTTACAGATACGCAGTATTTT
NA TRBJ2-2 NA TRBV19 CASSGGNTGELFF TGTGCCAGTAGCGGGGGGAACACCGGGGAGCTGTTTTTT
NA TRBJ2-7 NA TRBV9 CASSVEAGTYEQYF TGTGCCAGCAGCGTAGAGGCAGGGACCTACGAGCAGTACTTC
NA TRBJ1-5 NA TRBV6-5 CASSSQDTNQPQHF TGTGCCAGCAGTTCCCAGGACACGAATCAGCCCCAGCATTTT
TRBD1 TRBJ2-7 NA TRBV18 CASSPTGTGAYEQYF TGTGCCAGCTCACCGACGGGGACAGGGGCCTACGAGCAGTACTTC
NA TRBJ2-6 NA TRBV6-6 CASSPGGVGANVLTF TGTGCCAGCAGTCCAGGCGGGGTTGGGGCCAACGTCCTGACTTTC
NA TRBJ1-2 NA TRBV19 CASSFPRDRSNGYTF TGTGCCAGTAGTTTCCCCCGAGACAGAAGTAATGGCTACACCTTC
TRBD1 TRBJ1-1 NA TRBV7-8 CASSPIDTGVSTEAFF TGTGCCAGCAGCCCGATCGACACAGGGGTTTCCACTGAAGCTTTCTTT
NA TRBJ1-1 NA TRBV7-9 CASSLFDSSTEAFF TGTGCCAGCAGCTTATTTGACAGTAGCACTGAAGCTTTCTTT
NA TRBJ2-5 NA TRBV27 CASSLIGREETQYF TGTGCCAGCAGTTTAATCGGCAGGGAAGAGACCCAGTACTTC
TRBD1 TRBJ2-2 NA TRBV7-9 CSSSSRRQGPTGELFF TGTTCCAGCAGCTCACGCCGACAGGGTCCCACCGGGGAGCTGTTTTTT
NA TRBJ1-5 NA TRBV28 CASRRGGATQPQHF TGTGCCAGCCGGAGAGGGGGAGCGACTCAGCCCCAGCATTTT
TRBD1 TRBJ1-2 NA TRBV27 CASSLQGQSTFGYTF TGTGCCAGCAGTCTGCAGGGACAGTCTACTTTTGGCTACACCTTC
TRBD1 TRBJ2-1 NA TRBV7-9 CASSYTGVSEQFF TGTGCCAGCAGCTATACAGGGGTCTCTGAGCAGTTCTTC
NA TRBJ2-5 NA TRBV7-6 CASSLAVGSKEQYF TGTGCCAGCAGCTTAGCCGTCGGGAGTAAAGAGCAGTACTTC
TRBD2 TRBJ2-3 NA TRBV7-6 CASSPLAGGMADTQYF TGTGCCAGCAGCCCATTAGCGGGAGGAATGGCAGATACGCAGTATTTT
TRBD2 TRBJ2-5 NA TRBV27 CASSFASGSQETQYF TGTGCCAGCAGTTTCGCTAGCGGGTCTCAAGAGACCCAGTACTTC
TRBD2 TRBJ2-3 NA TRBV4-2 CASSQELAGGTDTQYF TGTGCCAGCAGCCAAGAGCTAGCGGGTGGCACAGATACGCAGTATTTT
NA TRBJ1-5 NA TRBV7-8 CASSLGPSQPQHF TGTGCCAGCAGCTTAGGCCCTAGTCAGCCCCAGCATTTT
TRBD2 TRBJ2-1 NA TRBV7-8 CASSLLAGVGNEQFF TGTGCCAGCAGCTTATTAGCGGGAGTGGGGAATGAGCAGTTCTTC
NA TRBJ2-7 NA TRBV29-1 CSVEVGAWEQYF TGCAGCGTTGAAGTGGGGGCGTGGGAGCAGTACTTC
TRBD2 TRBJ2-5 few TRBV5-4 CASSLDAGGGETQYF TGTGCCAGCAGCTTGGACGCGGGAGGGGGCGAGACCCAGTACTTC
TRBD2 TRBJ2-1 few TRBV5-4 CASSPYGVLATHSFYNEQFF TGTGCCAGCAGCCCATACGGGGTACTAGCGACTCACTCATTCTACAATGAGCAGTTCTTC
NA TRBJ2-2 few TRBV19 CASHREFPTGELFF TGTGCCAGCCACAGGGAGTTCCCCACCGGGGAGCTGTTTTTT
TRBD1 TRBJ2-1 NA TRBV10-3 CAISEEGQGRVGEQFF TGTGCCATCAGCGAAGAGGGACAGGGGCGAGTAGGTGAGCAGTTCTTC
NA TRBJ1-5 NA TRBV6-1 CASSDSGNQPQHF TGTGCCAGCAGTGATTCAGGGAATCAGCCCCAGCATTTT
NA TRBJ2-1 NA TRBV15 CATGYPGNEQFF TGTGCCACCGGCTACCCGGGCAATGAGCAGTTCTTC
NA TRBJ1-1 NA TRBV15 CATSRGQGRNTEAFF TGTGCCACCAGCAGAGGTCAGGGGAGAAACACTGAAGCTTTCTTT
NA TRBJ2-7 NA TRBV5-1 CASSPYPQDSDNYEQYF TGCGCCAGCAGCCCTTACCCCCAGGACAGTGATAACTACGAGCAGTACTTC
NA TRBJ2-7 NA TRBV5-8 CASSPGQFYEQYF TGTGCCAGCAGCCCGGGACAATTCTACGAGCAGTACTTC
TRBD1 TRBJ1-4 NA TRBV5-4 CASSWGTGERHEKLFF TGTGCCAGCAGCTGGGGAACAGGGGAACGCCATGAAAAACTGTTTTTT
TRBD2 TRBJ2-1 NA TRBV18 CASSPPGIGGRANEQFF TGTGCCAGCTCACCTCCTGGGATAGGCGGGAGGGCCAATGAGCAGTTCTTC
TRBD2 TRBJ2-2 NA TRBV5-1 CASRIGLAPGELFF TGCGCCAGCCGTATCGGACTAGCTCCCGGGGAGCTGTTTTTT
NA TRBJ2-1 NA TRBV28 CASSLESSYNEQFF TGTGCCAGCAGTTTAGAGAGCTCCTACAATGAGCAGTTCTTC
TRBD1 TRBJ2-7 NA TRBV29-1 CSAGDSNFEQYF TGCAGCGCTGGGGACAGCAATTTCGAGCAGTACTTC
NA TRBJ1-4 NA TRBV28 CASSTIGTVNEKLFF TGTGCCAGCAGTACCATCGGGACTGTTAATGAAAAACTGTTTTTT
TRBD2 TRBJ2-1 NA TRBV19 CASSIKSSGSGNEQFF TGTGCCAGTAGTATAAAATCTAGCGGGAGTGGCAATGAGCAGTTCTTC
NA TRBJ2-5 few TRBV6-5 CASSRSSGWAQYF TGTGCCAGCAGTCGCTCGAGCGGCTGGGCCCAGTACTTC
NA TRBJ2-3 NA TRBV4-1 CASSQVGDTQYF TGTGCCAGCAGCCAAGTCGGGGATACGCAGTATTTT
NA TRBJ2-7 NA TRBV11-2 CASSADSYEQYF TGTGCCAGCAGCGCAGACAGCTACGAGCAGTACTTC
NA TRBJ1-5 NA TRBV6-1 CASTIKMGGRPQHF TGTGCCAGCACAATAAAGATGGGAGGGCGGCCCCAGCATTTT
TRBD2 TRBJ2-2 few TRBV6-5 CASSYQRGNTGELFF TGTGCCAGCAGTTACCAGCGGGGTAACACCGGGGAGCTGTTTTTT
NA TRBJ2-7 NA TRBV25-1 CASSGLPSEDEQYF TGTGCCAGCAGTGGTCTCCCGAGTGAAGACGAGCAGTACTTC
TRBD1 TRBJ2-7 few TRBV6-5 CASSRTGTGCEQYF TGTGCCAGCAGCCGAACCGGGACAGGGTGCGAGCAGTACTTC
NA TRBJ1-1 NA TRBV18 CASSPGLGGKTEAFF TGTGCCAGCTCCCCAGGTTTAGGAGGGAAGACTGAAGCTTTCTTT
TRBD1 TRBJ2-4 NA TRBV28 CASGDPGGNIQYF TGTGCCAGCGGGGACCCAGGGGGTAACATTCAGTACTTC
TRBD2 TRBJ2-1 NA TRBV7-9 CASSAPGLQFF TGTGCCAGCAGCGCCCCGGGACTACAGTTCTTC
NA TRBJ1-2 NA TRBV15 CATSGWTDPNYGYTF TGTGCCACCAGCGGATGGACAGATCCGAACTATGGCTACACCTTC
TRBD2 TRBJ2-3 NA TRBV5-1 CASRAREAVADTQYF TGCGCCAGCAGGGCCCGGGAGGCTGTAGCAGATACGCAGTATTTT
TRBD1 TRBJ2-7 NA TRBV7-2 CASSYSGTGVWEQYF TGTGCCAGCAGCTACTCCGGGACAGGGGTTTGGGAGCAGTACTTC
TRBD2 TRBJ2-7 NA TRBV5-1 CASSSGLAGAREQYF TGCGCCAGCAGCTCGGGACTAGCGGGAGCTCGGGAGCAGTACTTC
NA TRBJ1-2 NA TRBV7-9 CASSLSGENYGYTF TGTGCCAGCAGCTTATCAGGGGAGAACTATGGCTACACCTTC
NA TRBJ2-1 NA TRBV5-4 CASSGGGSYNEQFF TGTGCCAGCAGCGGGGGAGGTTCCTACAATGAGCAGTTCTTC
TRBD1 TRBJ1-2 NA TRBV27 CASSFGGTGSFGYTF TGTGCCAGCAGTTTTGGTGGGACAGGCTCGTTCGGCTACACCTTC
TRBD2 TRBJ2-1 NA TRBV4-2 CASSPRTSGYNEQFF TGTGCCAGCAGCCCCCGGACTAGCGGTTACAATGAGCAGTTCTTC
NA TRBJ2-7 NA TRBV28 CASQEGDYEQYF TGTGCCAGTCAGGAAGGGGATTACGAGCAGTACTTC
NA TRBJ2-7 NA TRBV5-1 CASSLDRNMYF TGCGCCAGCAGCTTGGACAGAAATATGTACTTC
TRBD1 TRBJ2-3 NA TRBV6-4 CASSLETGADTQYF TGTGCCAGCAGTCTCGAGACAGGGGCAGATACGCAGTATTTT
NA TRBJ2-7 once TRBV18 CASSPYSEHYSYEQYF TGTGCCAGCTCACCATATTCTGAACACTACTCCTACGAGCAGTACTTC